The 22 T cell receptor beta chains below come from one sample, sequenced in a study of CD8 T cells in ankylosing spondylitis. TCRdb used MiXCR to reprocess the 5' RACE reads, holding one entry per CDR3 protein. The sample holds 150,000 to 200,000 distinct CDR3 sequences, 25% to 35% seen once. Sequenced input: synovial fluid, either unsorted or a sorted T cell fraction (not recorded which). These receptors came from a male donor with ankylosing spondylitis.

In this sample, this clonotype turned up a few times. The V call is TRBV28, the J call TRBJ1-1; 7 bases are a match to TRBD1. After removal of 4 bases from V and 1 base from J, the junction contained 12 bases not matched to a gene. Germline V gene lookup returns CDR1 MDHEN and CDR2 SYDVKM. The CDR3 spans 17 residues. CDR3 sequence reads: CASSSPGGGSRNTEAFF. Here the CDR3 DNA reads TGTGCCAGCAGTTCCCCAGGGGGGGGGAGCCGGAACACTGAAGCTTTCTTT.

This clonotype was seen ten or more times. The V and J genes are TRBV27 and TRBJ2-5; tentative D call: TRBD2 (5 bases). Trimming pared 4 bases from V and 5 bases from J, leaving 11 bases between. Germline loops: CDR1 MNHEY, CDR2 SMNVEV (reference sequence). This CDR3 has 13 residues. CDR3: CASSWTGRETQYF. CDR3 in DNA: TGTGCCAGCAGTTGGACTGGCCGGGAGACCCAGTACTTC.

In this sample, this clonotype turned up a few times. The V call is TRBV2, the J call TRBJ2-7; 7 bases line up with TRBD2. This CDR3 comprises 13 residues. The germline V gene has CDR1 SNHLY and CDR2 FYNNEI. Trimming at V came to 6 bases and at J to 7 bases, leaving 9 bases not matched to a gene. The DNA for the CDR3 is TGTGCCAGCAGGAGGGAGGGCACTTGGGAGCAGTACTTC. It yields the protein CASRREGTWEQYF.

This sequence joins TRBV6-1 and TRBJ1-1; no clear D. The V end was cut by 3 bases, the J end by 5 bases, with 13 bases between. The CDR3 sequence is 14 residues long. Germline V gives CDR1 MNHNS, CDR2 SASEGT. The CDR3 region is CASSEGSVRTEAFF. CDR3 nucleotides: TGTGCCAGCAGTGAGGGTTCGGTGCGGACTGAAGCTTTCTTT.

This clonotype has only a few counts. The chain couples TRBV5-1 to TRBJ2-7; D is uncertain. Germline V gene lookup returns CDR1 SGHRS and CDR2 YFSETQ. Trimming took 4 bases from V and 3 from J, leaving 8 bases between them. CDR3 length equals 12 residues. CDR3 loop: CASSHGNYEQYF. In DNA form, the CDR3 reads TGCGCCAGCAGCCATGGTAACTACGAGCAGTACTTC.

There are many counts of this clonotype. Written as DNA, the CDR3 is TGTGCCAGCAGACCCGTCTGGGGACCAAATATCGATGGCTACACCTTC. This codes for CASRPVWGPNIDGYTF. The gene calls are TRBV7-9 and TRBJ1-2; possibly TRBD1 for D (5 bases). Trimming shortened V by 6 bases and J by 6 bases, and 23 bases separated the two germline ends. Germline loops: CDR1 SEHNR, CDR2 FQNEAQ (reference sequence). The CDR3 sequence is 16 residues long.

This clonotype was picked up a small number of times. The chain uses TRBV5-8 and TRBJ1-2, with TRBD1 matching 8 bases. CDR3 length: 16 amino acids. Trimming removed 2 bases from V and 4 bases from J; junction bases left unmatched: 10. The germline V gene encodes CDR1 SGHTS and CDR2 YDEGEE. Written as DNA, the CDR3 is TGTGCCAGCAGCTTCTTCTCGACAGGGGTCTTCTATGGCTACACCTTC. The encoded protein is CASSFFSTGVFYGYTF.

This clonotype was detected only once. The V and J genes are TRBV5-1 and TRBJ1-4, with D maybe TRBD1 (5 bases). This CDR3 has 14 residues. Germline V gene data show CDR1 as SGHRS and CDR2 as YFSETQ. V was pared by 3 bases and J by 4 bases, with 10 bases between. The CDR3 sequence: CASSSEGSNEKLFF. CDR3 nucleotides: TGCGCCAGCAGCTCAGAGGGGAGTAATGAAAAACTGTTTTTT.

The genes are TRBV5-1 and TRBJ2-2, with a tentative D call TRBD1 (6 bases). The CDR3 length is 16 residues. The germline CDR1 and CDR2 sequences are SGHRS and YFSETQ. V lost 1 base and J lost 5, with 15 bases in between. CDR3 bases: TGCGCCAGCAGCTTGTCCACAGGGATTTTTACCGGGGAGCTGTTTTTT. Translation: CASSLSTGIFTGELFF.

The chain couples TRBV7-9 to TRBJ1-5; D is unresolved. Trimming took 4 bases from V and 5 from J, leaving 6 bases between them. The CDR3 has 12 amino acids. Germline V gene lookup returns CDR1 SEHNR and CDR2 FQNEAQ (reference sequence). CDR3 DNA: TGTGCCAGCAGCTCCGGCGATCAGCCCCAGCATTTT. Protein sequence: CASSSGDQPQHF.

The V gene is TRBV19, the J gene TRBJ2-2, with 8 bases aligning to TRBD1. The germline V gene has CDR1 LNHDA and CDR2 SQIVND (reference sequence). Losses at the gene ends were 7 bases for V and 1 base for J; bases not matched to a gene: 5. This CDR3 region has 15 residues. The chain's CDR3 is CASKGTGGNTGELFF. The CDR3 DNA follows: TGTGCCAGTAAGGGAACAGGGGGGAACACCGGGGAGCTGTTTTTT.

This clonotype turned up a few times. V is TRBV24-1 and J is TRBJ2-2, with D uncertain. Per the germline V gene, CDR1 is KGHDR and CDR2 is SFDVKD. V gave up 6 bases and J gave up 3 bases, with 4 bases separating them. The length of the CDR3 is 12 residues. The CDR3 coding sequence is TGTGCCACCAGTACCTACACCGGGGAGCTGTTTTTT. This sequence encodes CATSTYTGELFF.

The chain carries TRBV5-1 and TRBJ1-2; D is possibly TRBD1 (6 bases). V shed 0 bases and J shed 8 bases, with 14 bases lying between them. CDR1 SGHRS and CDR2 YFSETQ come from the germline V gene. This CDR3 has 14 amino acids. The CDR3 DNA follows: TGCGCCAGCAGCTTGGTAGGGGACAAAGCCGGCTACACCTTC. Protein: CASSLVGDKAGYTF.

The chain recombines TRBV4-1 with TRBJ2-7; tentatively, D is TRBD1 or TRBD2 (5 bases each). The V gene's germline CDR1 is MGHRA and CDR2 YSYEKL. The CDR3 sequence is 15 residues long. Trimming removed 0 bases from V and 2 bases from J, with 11 bases in between. The chain's CDR3 is CASSQDEGWTYEQYF. The CDR3 DNA sequence: TGCGCCAGCAGCCAAGATGAGGGGTGGACCTACGAGCAGTACTTC.

Points on this clonotype: This is likely a read error, given that the CDR3 carries no conserved phenylalanine or tryptophan at its end. The V and J genes are TRBV2 and TRBJ2-2; no reliable D call. Trimming removed 6 bases from V and 4 bases from J, with 12 bases in between. The CDR3 length is 14 residues. Per the germline V gene, CDR1 is SNHLY and CDR2 is FYNNEI. The CDR3 is CASRAGYGTGELFC. The DNA of the CDR3 is TGTGCCAGCAGGGCTGGGTACGGCACCGGGGAGCTGTTTTGT.

This clonotype has just a few counts. V is TRBV30 and J is TRBJ1-2; D may be TRBD1 (6 bases). This CDR3 has 12 residues. Germline loops: CDR1 GTSNPN, CDR2 SVGIG (reference sequence). V was pared by 2 bases and J by 4 bases, with 8 bases between. Here the CDR3 reads CAWSWGAYGYTF. The CDR3 nucleotides read TGTGCCTGGAGTTGGGGGGCCTATGGCTACACCTTC.

This clonotype was observed a few times. This chain uses TRBV6-1 with TRBJ1-3, with 9 bases lining up with TRBD1. The germline gives CDR1 MNHNS, CDR2 SASEGT. This CDR3 comprises 15 residues. V was pared by 5 bases and J by 9 bases, with 11 bases of the junction left unmatched. The CDR3 protein is CASSPGTGYTPTIYF. CDR3 DNA: TGTGCCAGCAGTCCCGGGACAGGGTATACTCCCACCATATATTTT.

This clonotype showed up just a few times. The chain carries TRBV2 and TRBJ2-1; possibly TRBD2 for D (6 bases). The CDR3 contains 15 residues. Trimming left V 6 bases short and J 0 bases short, with 12 bases between. Germline V gives CDR1 SNHLY, CDR2 FYNNEI. CDR3 sequence reads: CASRMEGSSYNEQFF. CDR3 sequence (DNA): TGTGCCAGCAGGATGGAGGGGAGCTCCTACAATGAGCAGTTCTTC.

J is TRBJ2-1 and V is TRBV28, with D tentatively TRBD1 or TRBD2 (5 bases each). The CDR3 has 15 residues. The germline CDR1 and CDR2 sequences are MDHEN and SYDVKM. Trimming took off 5 bases at V and 3 bases at J, with 14 bases between the two ends. This chain's CDR3 is CASSRVGTYYNEQFF. The CDR3 nucleotides read TGTGCCAGCAGTAGGGTCGGGACCTACTACAATGAGCAGTTCTTC.

A word on this clonotype: Sequence at one end of the junction differs from germline and may be a read error. CDR3 DNA sequence: TGCAGCATCCTAGCGGGAGGGCCAAGGTTC. Its protein is CSILAGGPRF. V usage is TRBV29-1 and J usage is TRBJ2-1; the match to TRBD2 covers 12 bases. This CDR3 is built from 10 residues. In germline, CDR1 is SQVTM, CDR2 ANQGSEA.

This clonotype was detected a few times. This chain connects TRBV4-3 to TRBJ2-1; D might be TRBD2 (6 bases). Deletions cut 5 bases from V and 0 bases from J, with 8 bases between. The germline V gene encodes CDR1 LGHNA and CDR2 YSLEER. The CDR3 extends over 14 amino acids. The CDR3 DNA sequence: TGCGCCAGCAGCAGCGGGCGCTCCTACAATGAGCAGTTCTTC. Protein product: CASSSGRSYNEQFF.

This clonotype has more than one count but fewer than ten. This sequence joins TRBV29-1 and TRBJ1-2; weak D call: TRBD1 (6 bases). The CDR3 totals 14 residues. Between the trimmed V and J ends, which lost 2 bases and 7 bases, there was a span of 17 bases. Germline V gene sequence: CDR1 SQVTM, CDR2 ANQGSEA. Here the CDR3 reads CSVERGARSGGYTF. The CDR3 nucleotides read TGCAGCGTTGAACGGGGGGCCAGGAGCGGTGGCTACACCTTC.